These 22 T cell receptor beta chains were sequenced from one sample in a study of cytomegalovirus exposure and HLA in healthy donors. Primers for the PCR totalled 60 Vbeta and 13 Jbeta. The protocol was immunoSEQ multiplex PCR, while the TCRdb copy is restricted to in-frame clones and leaves out a portion. The sample records 150,000 to 200,000 clones, 75% to 80% being singletons. Specimen: PBMCs. These receptors were collected from a woman between 25 and 40 years old in good health and CMV-seropositive.

This clone was seen ten or more times. The V call is TRBV6-1, the J call TRBJ2-3; 9 nucleotides line up with TRBD1. V lost 3 bases and J lost 5; bases outside the gene matches: 3. This CDR3 comprises 14 residues. Germline V CDR1 and CDR2: MNHNS, SASEGT. As DNA, the CDR3 is TGTGCCAGCAGTGAGGGACAGGGTGGAGATACGCAGTATTTT. Amino acid sequence: CASSEGQGGDTQYF.

This sequence joins TRBV14 and TRBJ2-1, with 13 bases aligning to TRBD2. This CDR3 is built from 20 residues. Germline V lookup: CDR1 SGHDN, CDR2 FVKESK. Trimming cost V 4 bases and J 0 bases; bases outside gene matches: 12. The CDR3 nucleotides are TGTGCCAGCAGCCCCCCGGGACTAGCGGGAAGACTGAGCTCCTACAATGAGCAGTTCTTC. This translates into CASSPPGLAGRLSSYNEQFF.

The chain recombines TRBV5-6 with TRBJ2-7; 7 nucleotides align to TRBD1. The J segment lost 3 bases and the V segment lost 5 bases, leaving 5 bases of the junction unmatched. The CDR3 is made up of 13 amino acids. Germline lookup yields CDR1 SGHDT and CDR2 YYEEEE. In DNA form, the CDR3 reads TGTGCCAGCAGTCCGGGACAGCTCTACGAGCAGTACTTC. Amino acids: CASSPGQLYEQYF.

In this sample, this clone turned up many times. The rearrangement uses TRBV4-1 and TRBJ1-5; D unresolved. This CDR3 is built from 14 residues. Trimming stripped 2 bases from V and 5 bases from J, with 10 bases between. Germline values: CDR1 MGHRA, CDR2 YSYEKL. The CDR3, as DNA: TGCGCCAGCAGCCAATGGCCGGGTTATCAGCCCCAGCATTTT. Translated, it gives CASSQWPGYQPQHF.

The V call is TRBV5-1, the J call TRBJ1-1; D perhaps matches TRBD1 (5 bases). The germline V gene encodes CDR1 SGHRS and CDR2 YFSETQ. The V gene lost 5 bases and the J gene lost 4 bases, with 18 bases spanning the gap. The CDR3 is 15 residues long. The CDR3 protein is CASRNYRTRGTEAFF. CDR3 bases: TGCGCCAGCAGGAACTACAGGACCCGAGGCACTGAAGCTTTCTTT. Full variable domain (missing parts from reference TRBV5-1 and TRBJ1-1): KAGVTQTPRYLIKTRGQQVTLSCSPISGHRSVSWYQQTPGQGLQFLFEYFSETQRNKGNFPGRFSGRQFSNSRSEMNVSTLELGDSALYLCASRNYRTRGTEAFFGQGTRLTVV.

The rearrangement uses TRBV2 and TRBJ2-2, with 12 positions matching TRBD2. V dropped 10 bases and J dropped 7; count of bases not matched to a gene: 10. The CDR3 sequence is 15 residues long. Germline V gene sequence: CDR1 SNHLY, CDR2 FYNNEI. The CDR3 is CATGLAGPPGGELFF. Written as DNA, the CDR3 is TGTGCCACTGGACTAGCGGGACCCCCTGGCGGGGAGCTGTTTTTT.

J is TRBJ2-5 and V is TRBV11-3, with 7 bases identical to TRBD1. The CDR3 spans 15 residues. Germline assignment: CDR1 SGHNT and CDR2 YENEEA. J gave up 0 bases and V 4 bases, and 5 bases lay outside the gene matches. The CDR3: CASSSLGQDQETQYF. The CDR3 coding sequence is TGTGCCAGCAGCTCTCTTGGACAGGACCAAGAGACCCAGTACTTC.

Worth noting for this clone: Germline and junction disagree at one end, which may indicate a read error. The genes are TRBV7-9 and TRBJ1-2; the match to TRBD1 covers 7 bases. The CDR3 is 16 residues long. Germline V CDR1 and CDR2: SEHNR, FQNEAQ (reference sequence). The CDR3 DNA reads as TGTTCCAGCAGCTTGGCTCCGGGAGGGGGCGGCTATGGCTACACCTTC. The encoded protein is CSSSLAPGGGGYGYTF.

The chain combines TRBV29-1 with TRBJ2-7; D is ambiguous. Trimming took 0 bases from V and 4 from J, leaving 10 bases between them. The CDR3 extends over 13 amino acids. Germline-derived CDR1 and CDR2 are SQVTM and ANQGSEA. The CDR3 DNA is TGCAGCGTTGAAGACGCGACAACTTACGAGCAGTACTTC. Translating it yields CSVEDATTYEQYF.

The chain is built from TRBV6-1 and TRBJ1-4, with a possible D match to TRBD1 (6 bases). Looked up from germline, CDR1 is MNHNS and CDR2 is SASEGT. The CDR3 covers 12 residues. V was shortened by 6 bases and J by 8 bases, with 10 bases between the two germline ends. CDR3 in amino acids: CASRWDTEKLFF. In nucleotides, the CDR3 is TGTGCCAGCAGGTGGGACACCGAAAAACTGTTTTTT.

This clone was counted a single time. V and J are TRBV7-2 and TRBJ2-3, with 13 bases that match TRBD2. The CDR3 length is 17 residues. The junction had 3 bases not matched to a gene; V was cut back by 2 bases and J by 1 base. The germline gives CDR1 SGHTA, CDR2 FQGNSA. CDR3 in amino acids: CASSLKGLAGRTDTQYF. The DNA of the CDR3 is TGTGCCAGCAGCTTAAAGGGACTAGCGGGACGCACAGATACGCAGTATTTT.

V usage is TRBV5-1 and J usage is TRBJ2-3; 10 nucleotides align to TRBD1. CDR3 length: 14 amino acids. Germline V gene data show CDR1 as SGHRS and CDR2 as YFSETQ. V trimming: 4 bases; J trimming: 5 bases; junction bases outside the gene matches: 4. The DNA for the CDR3 is TGCGCCAGCAGCCGCGGGACAGGGGAAGATACGCAGTATTTT. As protein: CASSRGTGEDTQYF.

The rearrangement links TRBV2 to TRBJ1-6, with a weak D call TRBD1 (6 bases). Germline CDR1 reads SNHLY; CDR2 reads FYNNEI. Trimming left V 6 bases short and J 10 bases short, with 25 bases between. This CDR3 spans 17 amino acids. The CDR3 sequence: CASRPKFAAGARSPLHF. CDR3 in DNA: TGTGCCAGCAGGCCAAAGTTTGCGGCGGGGGCACGGTCACCCCTCCACTTT.

V is TRBV7-2 and J is TRBJ2-5, with TRBD1 as a possible D gene (6 bases). CDR1 and CDR2 from the germline V gene are SGHTA and FQGNSA. The CDR3 consists of 14 residues. The V and J ends lost 5 bases and 5 bases respectively, with 15 bases between them. CDR3 sequence: CASSTQGIGETQYF. The CDR3 nucleotides read TGTGCCAGCAGCACCCAGGGGATCGGGGAGACCCAGTACTTC.

The rearrangement uses TRBV5-1 and TRBJ2-3; the match to TRBD1 covers 7 bases. V was clipped by 2 bases and J by 2 bases; unmatched bases: 5. CDR1 is SGHRS, CDR2 YFSETQ, per germline. This CDR3 is 15 amino acids long. The chain's CDR3 is CASSLRDSFTDTQYF. Here the CDR3 DNA reads TGCGCCAGCAGCTTAAGGGACAGCTTCACAGATACGCAGTATTTT.

V usage is TRBV7-2 and J usage is TRBJ1-2, with D unclear. Germline V gives CDR1 SGHTA, CDR2 FQGNSA. The CDR3 totals 15 residues. Deletions cut 1 base from V and 3 bases from J, with 12 bases between. As DNA, the CDR3 is TGTGCCAGCAGCTTAGAATGGGTGGCGGACTATGGCTACACCTTC. This translates into CASSLEWVADYGYTF.

The chain links TRBV7-6 to TRBJ2-2, with 9 bases fitting TRBD1. The CDR3 spans 17 residues. V lost 5 bases to trimming and J lost 6 bases; unmatched junction nucleotides: 13. Germline V gene lookup returns CDR1 SGHVS and CDR2 FNYEAQ. The CDR3 DNA follows: TGTGCCAGCAGCATAAGCCCGGGACAGGGTACGTCCGGGGAGCTGTTTTTT. It is translated as CASSISPGQGTSGELFF.

This clone was counted a single time. V gene TRBV6-5 combines with J gene TRBJ1-2; the D gene is possibly TRBD1 (6 bases). The CDR3 contains 15 residues. V was trimmed by 6 bases and J by 1 base, leaving 15 bases between them. Per the germline V gene, CDR1 is MNHEY and CDR2 is SVGAGI. Here the CDR3 DNA reads TGTGCCAGCAGCCCCGCCGGGACATTTAACTATGGCTACACCTTC. Translated: CASSPAGTFNYGYTF.

The rearrangement uses TRBV6-5 and TRBJ2-7; 8 bases map to TRBD1. Per germline, CDR1 MNHEY and CDR2 SVGAGI. The length of the CDR3 is 15 residues. V dropped 6 bases and J dropped 0; count of bases not matched to a gene: 7. The CDR3 loop reads CASSRDRMSSYEQYF. CDR3 sequence (DNA): TGTGCCAGCAGCCGGGACAGGATGAGCTCCTACGAGCAGTACTTC.

The chain recombines TRBV6-5 with TRBJ2-5; weak D call: TRBD1 (6 bases). The V end lost 7 bases, the J end lost 3 bases, and 18 bases lay between the germline ends. Germline CDR1 reads MNHEY; CDR2 reads SVGAGI. This CDR3 has 15 amino acids. The DNA for the CDR3 is TGTGCCAGCACCCAGTCTTGGGGGCTCGAAGAGACCCAGTACTTC. Protein sequence: CASTQSWGLEETQYF.

The V and J genes are TRBV5-4 and TRBJ2-1, with a tentative D call TRBD1 (8 bases). V lost 0 bases, J lost 8 bases, and 12 bases lay in between. CDR3 length: 14 residues. Per the germline V gene, CDR1 is SGHNT and CDR2 is YYREEE (reference sequence). The CDR3 is CASSLGQGRDEQFF. CDR3 DNA: TGTGCCAGCAGCTTGGGACAGGGGAGGGATGAGCAGTTCTTC.

The gene calls are TRBV6-5 and TRBJ1-2; 7 nucleotides align to TRBD1. From germline, CDR1 is MNHEY and CDR2 SVGAGI. The ends lost 6 bases at V and 4 bases at J; junction bases unmatched: 8. The CDR3 has 14 amino acids. CDR3 region: CASSAGGEVYGYTF. CDR3 DNA: TGTGCCAGCAGCGCAGGGGGAGAAGTCTATGGCTACACCTTC.